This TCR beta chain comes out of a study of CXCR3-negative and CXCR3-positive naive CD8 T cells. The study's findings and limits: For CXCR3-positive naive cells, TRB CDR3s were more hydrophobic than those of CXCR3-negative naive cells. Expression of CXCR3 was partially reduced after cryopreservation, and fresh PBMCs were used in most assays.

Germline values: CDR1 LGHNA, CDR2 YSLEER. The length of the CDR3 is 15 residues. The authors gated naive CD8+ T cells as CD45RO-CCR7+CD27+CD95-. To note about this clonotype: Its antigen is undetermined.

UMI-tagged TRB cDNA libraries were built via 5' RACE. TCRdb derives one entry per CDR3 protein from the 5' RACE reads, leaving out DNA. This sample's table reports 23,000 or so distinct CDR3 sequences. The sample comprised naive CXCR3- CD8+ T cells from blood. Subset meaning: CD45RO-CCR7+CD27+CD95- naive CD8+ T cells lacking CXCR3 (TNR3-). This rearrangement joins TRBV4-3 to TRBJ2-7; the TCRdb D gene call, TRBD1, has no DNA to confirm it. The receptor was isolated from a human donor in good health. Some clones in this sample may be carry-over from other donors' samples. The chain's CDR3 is CASSQDWTGDYEQYF.